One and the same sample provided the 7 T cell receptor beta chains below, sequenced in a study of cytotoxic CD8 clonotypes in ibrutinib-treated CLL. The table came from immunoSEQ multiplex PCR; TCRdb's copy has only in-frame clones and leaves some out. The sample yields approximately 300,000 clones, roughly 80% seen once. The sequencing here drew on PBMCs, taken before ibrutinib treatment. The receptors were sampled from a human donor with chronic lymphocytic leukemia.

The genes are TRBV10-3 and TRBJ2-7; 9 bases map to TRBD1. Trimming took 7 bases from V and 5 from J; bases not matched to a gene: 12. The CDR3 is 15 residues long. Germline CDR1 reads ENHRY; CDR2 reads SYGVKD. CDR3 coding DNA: TGTGCCATCACCGAGGACAGGGGCAACGTCCACGAGCAGTACTTC. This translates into CAITEDRGNVHEQYF.

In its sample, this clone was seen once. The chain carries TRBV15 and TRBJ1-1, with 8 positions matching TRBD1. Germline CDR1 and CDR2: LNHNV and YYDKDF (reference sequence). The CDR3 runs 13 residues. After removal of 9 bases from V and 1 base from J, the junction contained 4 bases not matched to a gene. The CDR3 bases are TGTGCCACGACAGGGGACCAGAACACTGAAGCTTTCTTT. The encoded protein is CATTGDQNTEAFF. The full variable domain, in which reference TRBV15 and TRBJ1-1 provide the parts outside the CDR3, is DAMVIQNPRYQVTQFGKPVTLSCSQTLNHNVMYWYQQKSSQAPKLLFHYYDKDFNNEADTPDNFQSRRPNTSFCFLDIRSPGLGDTAMYLCATTGDQNTEAFFGQGTRLTVV.

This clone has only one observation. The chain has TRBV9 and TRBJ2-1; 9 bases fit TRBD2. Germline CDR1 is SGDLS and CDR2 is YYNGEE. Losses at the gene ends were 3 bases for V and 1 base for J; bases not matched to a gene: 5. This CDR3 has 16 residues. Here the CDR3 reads CASSGLLAGSYNEQFF. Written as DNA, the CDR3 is TGTGCCAGCAGCGGCCTCCTAGCGGGATCCTACAATGAGCAGTTCTTC.

The DNA of the CDR3 is TGCGCCAGCAGCCAAGATGTCGTGCTAGCGGGAGGAGGAGAGACCCAGTACTTC. It specifies CASSQDVVLAGGGETQYF. This rearrangement joins TRBV4-3 to TRBJ2-5; 11 bases fit TRBD2. The V and J ends lost 0 bases and 4 bases, in that order; junction bases with no gene match: 10. The CDR3 is 18 residues long. Per germline, CDR1 LGHNA and CDR2 YSLEER.

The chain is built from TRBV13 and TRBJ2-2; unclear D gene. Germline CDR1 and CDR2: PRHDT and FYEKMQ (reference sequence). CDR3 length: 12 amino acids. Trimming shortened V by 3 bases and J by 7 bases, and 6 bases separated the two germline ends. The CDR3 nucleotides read TGTGCCAGCAGCTTTATTGGCGGGGAGCTGTTTTTT. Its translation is CASSFIGGELFF. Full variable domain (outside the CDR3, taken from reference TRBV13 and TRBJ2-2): AAGVIQSPRHLIKEKRETATLKCYPIPRHDTVYWYQQGPGQDPQFLISFYEKMQSDKGSIPDRFSAQQFSDYHSELNMSSLELGDSALYFCASSFIGGELFFGEGSRLTVL.

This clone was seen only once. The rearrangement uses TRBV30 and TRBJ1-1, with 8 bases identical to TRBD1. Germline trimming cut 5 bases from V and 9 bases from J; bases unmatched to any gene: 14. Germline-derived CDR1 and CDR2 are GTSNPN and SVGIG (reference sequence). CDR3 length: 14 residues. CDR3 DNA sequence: TGTGCCTGGTCCCGGACAGGGTCGTTAGGGCAAGCTTTCTTT. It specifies CAWSRTGSLGQAFF.

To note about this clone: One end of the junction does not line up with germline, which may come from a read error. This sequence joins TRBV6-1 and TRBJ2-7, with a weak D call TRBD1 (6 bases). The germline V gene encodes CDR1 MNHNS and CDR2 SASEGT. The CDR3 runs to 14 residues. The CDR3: CASSTETGTYGQYF. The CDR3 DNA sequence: TGTGCCAGCAGCACAGAGACAGGAACCTACGGGCAGTACTTC.